The rows below give T cell receptor beta chains drawn from one sample of a study of T cell changes during pregnancy in multiple sclerosis. Data came from immunoSEQ multiplex PCR; TCRdb stores just in-frame clones and leaves some out. The sample lists about 35,000 clones; 90% to 95% were seen once. This sample comprised CD4+ T cells from peripheral blood mononuclear cells, obtained in the second trimester of pregnancy. These receptors came from a female donor with multiple sclerosis, enrolled in a pregnancy study. CDR3s include the opening cysteine and the closing phenylalanine or tryptophan. Fields, in order: clone size, D gene, V gene, J gene, CDR3 DNA, CDR3 protein. The D gene is left open where the match is weak. For some rows the clone size is stated as once, few or many, or as a class when expanded; others skip it.

>NA|TRBD1|TRBV7-2|TRBJ2-7
TGTGCCAGCACACCGGGGGCCGGGACAGGCTACGAGCAGTACTTC
CASTPGAGTGYEQYF
>NA|TRBD2|TRBV14|TRBJ2-2
TGTGCCAGCAGCCCGACTAGCGGGAGTGGGGAGCTGTTTTTT
CASSPTSGSGELFF
>NA|TRBD1|TRBV10-3|TRBJ2-3
TGTGCCATCAGTGAGGGACAGGGCCTCACAGATACGCAGTATTTT
CAISEGQGLTDTQYF
>NA|TRBD1|TRBV5-1|TRBJ2-3
TGCGCCAGCAGCTTGGACAGGGGGAGCACAGATACGCAGTATTTT
CASSLDRGSTDTQYF
>NA|TRBD1|TRBV19|TRBJ2-3
TGTGCCAGTAGTGAGGACAGGCTCACAGATACGCAGTATTTT
CASSEDRLTDTQYF
>NA|TRBD1|TRBV5-1|TRBJ1-2
TGCGCCAGCAGCTTGGTGGGACAGGGCTGGGGAAACTATGGCTACACCTTC
CASSLVGQGWGNYGYTF
>NA|TRBD1|TRBV19|TRBJ1-2
TGTGCCAGTAGTATCCCTAACAGGGGCCGCTACTATGGCTACACCTTC
CASSIPNRGRYYGYTF
>NA|TRBD1|TRBV18|TRBJ2-7
TGTGCCAGCTCGAACCGGGGTGGAGACAGGGGTGGCGAGCAGTACTTC
CASSNRGGDRGGEQYF
>NA|NA|TRBV6-4|TRBJ1-3
TGTGCCAGCGGTAGCAAGGCGGGAAACACCATATATTTT
CASGSKAGNTIYF
>NA|NA|TRBV7-6|TRBJ1-1
TGTGCCAGCAGCTTATCCCCGGGAACGGACACTGAAGCTTTCTTT
CASSLSPGTDTEAFF
>once|TRBD1|TRBV19|TRBJ1-1
TGTGCCAGTAGTTCCGGGACAGGGATGAACACTGAAGCTTTCTTT
CASSSGTGMNTEAFF
>once|TRBD1|TRBV11-2|TRBJ1-3
TGTGCCAGCAGCTTAGACCCGCGGGGACAGGGAAACACCATATATTTT
CASSLDPRGQGNTIYF
>NA|TRBD1|TRBV16|TRBJ1-4
TGTGCCAGCAGCCAACCCGGACAGGGGGAATATGAAAAACTGTTTTTT
CASSQPGQGEYEKLFF
>once|NA|TRBV7-9|TRBJ1-4
TGTGCCAGCAGGGGACTTGGGTTTAATGAAAAACTGTTTTTT
CASRGLGFNEKLFF
>NA|NA|TRBV5-1|TRBJ2-4
TGCGCCAGCAGCTTGGTTTTACAGGTTGGGTCAGACATTCAGTACTTC
CASSLVLQVGSDIQYF
>NA|NA|TRBV6-4|TRBJ1-5
TGTGCCAGCAACGCGGGGAGCAATCAGCCCCAGCATTTT
CASNAGSNQPQHF
>NA|TRBD1|TRBV18|TRBJ1-1
TGTGCCAGCTCACCAATCCCGCAGGGGACAGGGGGTTCCATGAACACTGAAGCTTTCTTT
CASSPIPQGTGGSMNTEAFF
>NA|TRBD1|TRBV30|TRBJ1-1
TGTGTTACCTGGAGACCTGGGACAGGAGCTTTCTTT
CVTWRPGTGAFF
>NA|NA|TRBV7-3|TRBJ2-3
TGTGCCAGCAGCTTAACACAAGGAGCGGCCGATACGCAGTATTTT
CASSLTQGAADTQYF
>NA|NA|TRBV7-9|TRBJ2-1
TGTGCCAGCAGCTTAGGGGCCCACAATGAGCAGTTCTTC
CASSLGAHNEQFF
>NA|NA|TRBV18|TRBJ2-7
TGTGCCAGCTCACGGGGGGGACAGGCTTCCTACGAGCAGTACTTC
CASSRGGQASYEQYF
>NA|TRBD1|TRBV10-3|TRBJ2-3
TGTGCCATCAGGGAAGGACAGGGGGCAGGGGGCACAGATACGCAGTATTTT
CAIREGQGAGGTDTQYF
>NA|TRBD1|TRBV29-1|TRBJ1-2
TGCAGCGTGGTAACAGGGGACTCCTATGGCTACACCTTC
CSVVTGDSYGYTF
>NA|NA|TRBV27|TRBJ2-7
TGTGCCAGCAGTTCGGTAACTGTCGACGAGCAGTACTTC
CASSSVTVDEQYF
>NA|NA|TRBV19|TRBJ1-2
TGTGCCAGTAGTATCGAAAGAGCTGGTGGCTACACCTTC
CASSIERAGGYTF
>NA|NA|TRBV19|TRBJ2-1
TGTGCCAGTAGTATTCGGGCAGGGGCCTACAATGAGCAGTTCTTC
CASSIRAGAYNEQFF
>NA|NA|TRBV7-3|TRBJ2-1
TGTGCCAGCAGCTTAAATCCAGGGGGGATGAACTACAATGAGCAGTTCTTC
CASSLNPGGMNYNEQFF
>NA|TRBD2|TRBV30|TRBJ2-5
TGTGCCTGGAGTCCTAGCGGGGGGCAAGAGACCCAGTACTTC
CAWSPSGGQETQYF
>NA|NA|TRBV7-8|TRBJ2-5
TGTGCCAGCAGCTTAGAAGGGGCAGGGGAGAGAACCCAGTACTTC
CASSLEGAGERTQYF
>NA|TRBD2|TRBV5-1|TRBJ2-1
TGCGCCAGCAGCTTGGGTAACGCGGGGGGGGGCGATGAGCAGTTCTTC
CASSLGNAGGGDEQFF
>NA|NA|TRBV19|TRBJ1-4
TGTGCCTCTAAACCCAGGGGTCGGATGGATGAAAAACTGTTTTTT
CASKPRGRMDEKLFF
>few|TRBD2|TRBV19|TRBJ2-1
TGTGCCAGTCTAGCGGGGGCCATGAAGGATGAGCAGTTCTTC
CASLAGAMKDEQFF
>NA|TRBD2|TRBV10-3|TRBJ2-3
TGTGCCATCAGTGAGGGAACGGGGGGAGGGGCAGATACGCAGTATTTT
CAISEGTGGGADTQYF
>NA|TRBD2|TRBV7-9|TRBJ2-1
TGTGCCAGCAGTTTTCGACTAGCGCGTGAGCAGTTCTTC
CASSFRLAREQFF
>NA|NA|TRBV2|TRBJ1-6
TGTGCCAGCCTCCGAGGGGGATCACCCCTCCACTTT
CASLRGGSPLHF
>NA|NA|TRBV9|TRBJ1-2
TGTGCCAGCAGCGTAGGTCCATTGGAGACGGACTATGGCTACACCTTC
CASSVGPLETDYGYTF
>NA|NA|TRBV18|TRBJ2-1
TGTGCCAGCTCACCGGACAGAGCCTCCTACAATGAGCAGTTCTTC
CASSPDRASYNEQFF
>few|NA|TRBV5-8|TRBJ2-7
TGTGCCAGCAGCTTAACACGTCGGCAGTACTTC
CASSLTRRQYF
>NA|NA|TRBV4-3|TRBJ1-4
TGCGCCAGCAGCCAGGGATATGGGGGGGCGCGAAAGATTGGTGAAAAACTGTTTTTT
CASSQGYGGARKIGEKLFF
>NA|NA|TRBV7-2|TRBJ2-7
TGTGCCAGCAGCTTGTCTCTGCGGGGTCCCTACGAGCAGTACTTC
CASSLSLRGPYEQYF
>NA|TRBD2|TRBV7-8|TRBJ2-5
TGTGCCAGCAGCTCCTGGCGGGGGGGCGGGGAGACCCAGTACTTC
CASSSWRGGGETQYF
>once|NA|TRBV9|TRBJ1-4
TGTGCCAGCAGCGTTTCCGGACACGTAGATGAAAAACTGTTTTTT
CASSVSGHVDEKLFF
>once|TRBD2|TRBV6-5|TRBJ2-7
TGTGCCAGCAGTTACTCGGGGAGGGGAGCCTACGAGCAGTACTTC
CASSYSGRGAYEQYF
>NA|NA|TRBV27|TRBJ2-7
TGTGCCAGCAGTTCCAGGGATAGCTCCTACGAGCAGTACTTC
CASSSRDSSYEQYF
>NA|NA|TRBV18|TRBJ1-1
TGTGCCAGCTCCCCTGATCACGACAGGAACACTGAAGCTTTCTTT
CASSPDHDRNTEAFF
>NA|TRBD1|TRBV29-1|TRBJ1-4
TGCAGCGTTGTGGACAGGGGTCAAGAAAAACTGTTTTTT
CSVVDRGQEKLFF
>NA|TRBD2|TRBV5-4|TRBJ2-3
TGTGCCAGCAGCTTGGAAGGTAGCGGGAACACAGATACGCAGTATTTT
CASSLEGSGNTDTQYF